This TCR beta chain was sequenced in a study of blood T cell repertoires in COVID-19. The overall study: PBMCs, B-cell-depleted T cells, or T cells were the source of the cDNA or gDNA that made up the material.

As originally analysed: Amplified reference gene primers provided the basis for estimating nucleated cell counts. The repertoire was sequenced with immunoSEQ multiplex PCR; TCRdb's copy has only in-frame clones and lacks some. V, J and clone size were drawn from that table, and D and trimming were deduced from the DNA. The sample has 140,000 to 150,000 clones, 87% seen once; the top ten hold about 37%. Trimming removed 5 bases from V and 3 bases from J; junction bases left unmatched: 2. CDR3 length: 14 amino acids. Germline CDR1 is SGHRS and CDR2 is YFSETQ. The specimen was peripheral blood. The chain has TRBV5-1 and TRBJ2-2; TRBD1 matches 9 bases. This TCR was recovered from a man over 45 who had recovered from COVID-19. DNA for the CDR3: TGCGCCAGCAGACGGACAGGGGACACCGGGGAGCTGTTTTTT. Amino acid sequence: CASRRTGDTGELFF. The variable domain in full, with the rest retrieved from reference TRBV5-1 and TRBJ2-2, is KAGVTQTPRYLIKTRGQQVTLSCSPISGHRSVSWYQQTPGQGLQFLFEYFSETQRNKGNFPGRFSGRQFSNSRSEMNVSTLELGDSALYLCASRRTGDTGELFFGEGSRLTVL.